A selection of T cell receptor beta chains follows, all from one sample in a study of CD8 T cells in ankylosing spondylitis. TCRdb passed the 5' RACE reads through MiXCR, listing each CDR3 protein once. The sample carries approximately 400,000 distinct CDR3 sequences, 17% recorded once. Sequencing input: blood, either unsorted or a sorted T cell fraction (not recorded which). The receptors were sampled from a male donor with ankylosing spondylitis. The CDR3 runs from the conserved cysteine through the conserved F or W. A D gene is named only where the DNA matches it firmly. A row's size may be missing; if present it is once, few, many or a size class.

d_call clone_size j_call v_call cdr3_nt cdr3_aa
. few TRBJ1-1 TRBV3-1 TGTGCCAGCAGCCAAGGAGGGTGGAACACTGAAGCTTTCTTT CASSQGGWNTEAFF
. . TRBJ1-4 TRBV5-5 TGTGCCAGCAGCCTAAGCATCGCGGGACTTCGGGGAAAACTGTTTTTT CASSLSIAGLRGKLFF
. few TRBJ2-4 TRBV11-3 TGTGCCAGCAGCCAACCACGGGGACTAGCCAAAAACATTCAGTACTTC CASSQPRGLAKNIQYF
TRBD2 once TRBJ2-7 TRBV28 TGTGCCAGCAGTTTCCCCCTTAACTTGGGACTAGCGGGACACGAGCAGTACTTC CASSFPLNLGLAGHEQYF
. . TRBJ2-3 TRBV20-1 TGCAGTGCTAGAGATAAGGGAGAAGTTACGCAGTATTTT CSARDKGEVTQYF
TRBD1 . TRBJ1-1 TRBV20-1 TGCAGTACCACAGGGGGCCCTGAAGCTTTCTTT CSTTGGPEAFF
TRBD2 few TRBJ2-7 TRBV2 TGTGCCAGCCGCCGGGAAGGACTAGCGCCCCTCGAGCAGTACTTC CASRREGLAPLEQYF
. . TRBJ2-1 TRBV5-6 TGTGCCAGCAGCTTGGTATGGGACAATGAGCAGTTCTTC CASSLVWDNEQFF
. few TRBJ1-3 TRBV20-1 TGCAGTGCTAGAGGTCAGACTGGAAACACCATATATTTT CSARGQTGNTIYF
. . TRBJ2-3 TRBV28 TGTGCCAGCAACCCCCAGAGTCGGGGCACAGATACGCAGTATTTT CASNPQSRGTDTQYF
. . TRBJ2-5 TRBV3-1 TGTGCCAGCAGCCAAACCCGACAGGGAGGGGAGACCCAGTACTTC CASSQTRQGGETQYF
. few TRBJ1-2 TRBV12-3/TRBV12-4 TGTGCCAGCAGTTTTGGACAGCTCAACTATGGCTACACCTTC CASSFGQLNYGYTF
TRBD1 . TRBJ2-5 TRBV19 TGTGCCAGTAGTATCCCGGGACAGCAAGAGACCCAGTACTTC CASSIPGQQETQYF
TRBD2 . TRBJ2-2 TRBV5-1 TGCGCCAGCAGCTTCGGGACTAGCGGGAGTAGTGGCACCGGGGAGCTGTTTTTT CASSFGTSGSSGTGELFF